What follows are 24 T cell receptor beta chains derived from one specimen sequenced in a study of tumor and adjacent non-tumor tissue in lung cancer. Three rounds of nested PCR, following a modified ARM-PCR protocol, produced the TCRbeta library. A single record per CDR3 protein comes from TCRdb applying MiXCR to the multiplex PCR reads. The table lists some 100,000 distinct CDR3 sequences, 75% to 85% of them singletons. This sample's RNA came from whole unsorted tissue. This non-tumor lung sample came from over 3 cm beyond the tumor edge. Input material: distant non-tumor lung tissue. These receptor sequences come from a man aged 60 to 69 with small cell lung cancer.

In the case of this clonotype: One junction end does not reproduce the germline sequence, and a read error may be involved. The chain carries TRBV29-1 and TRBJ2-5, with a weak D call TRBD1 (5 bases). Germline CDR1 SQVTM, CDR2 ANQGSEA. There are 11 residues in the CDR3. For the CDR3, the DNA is TGCAGCGTACAGGTACAAGATACCCAGTACTTC. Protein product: CSVQVQDTQYF.

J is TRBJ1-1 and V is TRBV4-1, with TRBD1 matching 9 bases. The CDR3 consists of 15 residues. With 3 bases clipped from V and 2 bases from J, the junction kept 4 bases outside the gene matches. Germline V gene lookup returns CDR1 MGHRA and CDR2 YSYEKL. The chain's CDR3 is CASSHAGQGNTEAFF. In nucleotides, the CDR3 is TGCGCCAGCAGCCATGCGGGACAGGGTAACACTGAAGCTTTCTTT.

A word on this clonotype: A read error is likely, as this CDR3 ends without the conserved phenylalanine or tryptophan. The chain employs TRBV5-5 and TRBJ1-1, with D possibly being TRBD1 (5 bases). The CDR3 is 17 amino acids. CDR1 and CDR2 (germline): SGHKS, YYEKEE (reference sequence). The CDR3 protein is CASSLFISGRVDTDAFY. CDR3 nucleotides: TGTGCCAGCAGCTTGTTTATCTCGGGACGGGTAGACACTGACGCTTTCTAT.

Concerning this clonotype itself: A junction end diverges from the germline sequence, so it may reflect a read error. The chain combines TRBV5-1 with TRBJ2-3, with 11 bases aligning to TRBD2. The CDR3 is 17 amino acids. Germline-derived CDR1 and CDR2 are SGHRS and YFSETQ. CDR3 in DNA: TGTGCCAGCAGCGGGGAACTAGCGGGAGTCACCGCAGGTACGCAGTATTTT. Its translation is CASSGELAGVTAGTQYF.

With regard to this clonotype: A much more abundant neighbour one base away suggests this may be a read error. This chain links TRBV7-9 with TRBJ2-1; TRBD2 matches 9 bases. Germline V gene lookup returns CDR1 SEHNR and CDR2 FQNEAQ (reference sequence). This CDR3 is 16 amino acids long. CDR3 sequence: CDSSLAWGSGSNEQFF. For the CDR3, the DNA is TGTGACAGCAGCTTAGCGTGGGGTAGCGGGAGCAATGAGCAGTTCTTC.

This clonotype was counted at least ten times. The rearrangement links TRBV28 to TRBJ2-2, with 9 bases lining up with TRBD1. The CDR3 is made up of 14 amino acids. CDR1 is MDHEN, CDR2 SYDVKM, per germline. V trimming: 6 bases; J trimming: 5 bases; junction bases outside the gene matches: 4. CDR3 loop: CASRGQGETGELFF. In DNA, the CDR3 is TGTGCCAGCAGGGGACAGGGCGAAACCGGGGAGCTGTTTTTT.

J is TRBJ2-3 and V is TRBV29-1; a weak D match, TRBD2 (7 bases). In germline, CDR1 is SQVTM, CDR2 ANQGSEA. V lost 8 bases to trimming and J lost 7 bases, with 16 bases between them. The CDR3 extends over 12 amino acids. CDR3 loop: CSIGGARNTQYF. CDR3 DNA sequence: TGCAGCATTGGGGGGGCGCGAAATACGCAGTATTTT.

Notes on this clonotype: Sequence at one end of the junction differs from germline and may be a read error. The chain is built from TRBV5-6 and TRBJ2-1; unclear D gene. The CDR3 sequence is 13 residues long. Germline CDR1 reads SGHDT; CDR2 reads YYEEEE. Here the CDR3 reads CASRDMVDGERFF. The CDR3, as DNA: TGTGCCAGCAGGGATATGGTCGATGGTGAGCGGTTCTTC.

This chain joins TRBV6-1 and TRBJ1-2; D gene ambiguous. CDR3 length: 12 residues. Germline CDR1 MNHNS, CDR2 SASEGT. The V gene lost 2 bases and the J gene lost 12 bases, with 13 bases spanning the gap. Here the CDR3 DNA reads TGTGCCAGCAGTGAATTTGTCTATGGACACACCTTC. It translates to CASSEFVYGHTF.

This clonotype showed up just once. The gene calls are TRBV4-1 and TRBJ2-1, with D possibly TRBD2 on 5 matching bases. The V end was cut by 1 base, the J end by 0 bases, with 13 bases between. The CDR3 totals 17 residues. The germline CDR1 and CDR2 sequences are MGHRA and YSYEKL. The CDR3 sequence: CASSQGVAWGSYNEQFF. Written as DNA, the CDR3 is TGCGCCAGCAGCCAAGGAGTAGCGTGGGGCTCCTACAATGAGCAGTTCTTC.

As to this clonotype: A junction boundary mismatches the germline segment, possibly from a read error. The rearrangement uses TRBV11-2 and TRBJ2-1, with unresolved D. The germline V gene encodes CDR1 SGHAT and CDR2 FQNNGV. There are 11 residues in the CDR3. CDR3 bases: TGTGCCAGCTTAGTGTTCCCCCTCATGGTCTTC. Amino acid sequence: CASLVFPLMVF.

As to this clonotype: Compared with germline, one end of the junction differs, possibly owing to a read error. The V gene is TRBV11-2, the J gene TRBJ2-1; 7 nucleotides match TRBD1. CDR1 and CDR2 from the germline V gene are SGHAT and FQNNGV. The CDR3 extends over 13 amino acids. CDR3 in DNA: TGTGCCAACAGCTTTTACAGGGGAAATGATAAGTTCTTC. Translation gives CANSFYRGNDKFF. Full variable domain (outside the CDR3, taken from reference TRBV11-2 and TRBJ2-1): EAGVAQSPRYKIIEKRQSVAFWCNPISGHATLYWYQQILGQGPKLLIQFQNNGVVDDSQLPKDRFSAERLKGVDSTLKIQPAKLEDSAVYLCANSFYRGNDKFFGPGTRLTVL.

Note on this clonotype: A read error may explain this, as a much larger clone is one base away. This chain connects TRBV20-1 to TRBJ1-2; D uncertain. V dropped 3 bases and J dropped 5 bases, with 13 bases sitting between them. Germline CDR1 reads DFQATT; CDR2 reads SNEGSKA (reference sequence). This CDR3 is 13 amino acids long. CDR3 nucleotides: TGCAGTGCTAGCGCACTGGCGGTTTATGGCTACACCTTC. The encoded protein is CSASALAVYGYTF.

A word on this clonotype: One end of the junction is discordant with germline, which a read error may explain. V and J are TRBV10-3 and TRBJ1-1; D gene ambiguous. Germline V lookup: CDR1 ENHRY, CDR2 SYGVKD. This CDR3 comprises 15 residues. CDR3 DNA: TGTGCCATCAGTGAGTCGATAGGGCCGAACACTGAAGCTTTCTTC. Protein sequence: CAISESIGPNTEAFF.

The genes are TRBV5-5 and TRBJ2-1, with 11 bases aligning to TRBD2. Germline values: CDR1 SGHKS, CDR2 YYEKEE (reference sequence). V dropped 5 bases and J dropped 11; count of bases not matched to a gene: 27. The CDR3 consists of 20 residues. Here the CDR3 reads CASRPGTSGTLSSRENKQFF. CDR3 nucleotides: TGTGCCAGCAGACCTGGGACTAGCGGAACCCTTTCGTCCCGGGAGAATAAGCAGTTCTTC.

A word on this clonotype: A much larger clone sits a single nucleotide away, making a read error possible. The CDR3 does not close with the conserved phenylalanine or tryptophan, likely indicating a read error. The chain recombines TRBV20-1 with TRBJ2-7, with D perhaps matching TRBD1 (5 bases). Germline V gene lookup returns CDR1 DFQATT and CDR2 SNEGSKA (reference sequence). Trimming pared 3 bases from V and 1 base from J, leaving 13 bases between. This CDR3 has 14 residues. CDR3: CSASMFQGSYEQYL. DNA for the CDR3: TGCAGTGCTAGTATGTTTCAGGGATCCTACGAGCAGTACCTC.

CDR3 bases: TGCAGTGATTGGGAGAGGGAGGCAAAGACCCAGTACTTC. Translation gives CSDWEREAKTQYF. The J gene is TRBJ2-5, the V gene TRBV20-1; tentatively, D is TRBD2 (6 bases). Per germline, CDR1 DFQATT and CDR2 SNEGSKA (reference sequence). This CDR3 contains 13 residues. V dropped 7 bases and J dropped 6 bases, with 18 bases sitting between them.

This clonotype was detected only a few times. DNA for the CDR3: TGTGCTAGCAGTTACGGACAACTAGCGGGAAGCGAGCAGTACGTC. It is translated as CASSYGQLAGSEQYV. V gene TRBV6-2 or TRBV6-3 combines with J gene TRBJ2-7; 10 nucleotides match TRBD2. Germline lookup yields CDR1 MNHEY and CDR2 SVGEGT. The CDR3 consists of 15 residues.

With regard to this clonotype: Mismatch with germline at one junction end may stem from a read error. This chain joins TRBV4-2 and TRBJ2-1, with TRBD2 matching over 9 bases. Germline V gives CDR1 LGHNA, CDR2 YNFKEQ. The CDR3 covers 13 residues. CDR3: CASSYVAGDEEFF. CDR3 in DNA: TGCGCCAGCAGCTATGTAGCGGGGGATGAGGAGTTCTTC.

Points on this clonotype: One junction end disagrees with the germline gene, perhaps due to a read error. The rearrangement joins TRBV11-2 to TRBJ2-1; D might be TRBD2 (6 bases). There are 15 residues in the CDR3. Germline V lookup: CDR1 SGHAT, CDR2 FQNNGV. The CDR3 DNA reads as TGTGCCAGTAGCTTACTGGGGCGGGATCACGGTGAGCATTTCTTT. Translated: CASSLLGRDHGEHFF.

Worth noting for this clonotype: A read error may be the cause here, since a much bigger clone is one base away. CDR3 in amino acids: CAGSFPYPYEQYV. The CDR3 nucleotides read TGCGCCGGCAGCTTCCCTTACCCGTACGAGCAGTACGTC. The chain carries TRBV5-1 and TRBJ2-7; D is unresolved. CDR3 length: 13 amino acids. Germline CDR1 is SGHRS and CDR2 is YFSETQ.

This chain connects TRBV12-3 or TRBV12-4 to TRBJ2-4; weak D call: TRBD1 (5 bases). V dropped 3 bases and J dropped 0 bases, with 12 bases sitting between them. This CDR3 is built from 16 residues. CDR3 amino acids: CASSFGHGLAKNIQYF. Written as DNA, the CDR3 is TGTGCCAGCAGTTTCGGACATGGGCTAGCCAAAAACATTCAGTACTTC.

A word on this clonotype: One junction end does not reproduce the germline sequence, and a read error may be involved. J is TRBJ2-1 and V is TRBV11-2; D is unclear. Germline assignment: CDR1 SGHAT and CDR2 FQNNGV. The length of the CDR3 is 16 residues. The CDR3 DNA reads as TGTGCCAGCAGCCGTAGGGCAGATAGCTCCTACGATGAGCAGTTCTTC. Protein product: CASSRRADSSYDEQFF.

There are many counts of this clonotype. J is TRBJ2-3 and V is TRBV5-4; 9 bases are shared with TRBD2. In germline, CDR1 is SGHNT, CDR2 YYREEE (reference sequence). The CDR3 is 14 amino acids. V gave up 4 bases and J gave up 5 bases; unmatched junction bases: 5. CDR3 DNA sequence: TGTGCCAGCAGCGACCAAGCGGGAGGAGATACGCAGTATTTT. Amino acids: CASSDQAGGDTQYF.